The 18 T cell receptor beta chains given below trace back to one sample, sequenced in a study of CD8+CD57+ T cells in acquired aplastic anemia. TCR beta VDJ and CDR3 were profiled, and genomic DNA was the template. TCRdb processed the reads anew with MiXCR; each CDR3 protein has one entry. The sample contains 160,000 or so distinct CDR3 sequences, around half of which appear only once. Patients included in sequencing had previously demonstrated CD8+CD57+ cell expansion by flow cytometry. Sequencing was done on a sample of sorted CD4+, CD8+, or CD8+CD57+ T cells (not recorded which) from PBMCs. The receptors originated from a human donor with aplastic anemia.

The chain carries TRBV11-2 and TRBJ2-1, with 10 bases identical to TRBD2. Germline CDR1 SGHAT, CDR2 FQNNGV. The V segment lost 1 base and the J segment 1 base; nucleotides outside the gene matches: 7. The CDR3 length is 18 residues. The DNA of the CDR3 is TGTGCCAGCAGCTTAGTTTCGCTAGCGGGGGTTTCCTACAATGAGCAGTTCTTC. Encoded protein: CASSLVSLAGVSYNEQFF.

This clonotype was counted ten times or more. The chain links TRBV24-1 to TRBJ2-1; 10 bases align to TRBD2. From germline, CDR1 is KGHDR and CDR2 SFDVKD. The CDR3 has 15 amino acids. J gave up 3 bases and V 6 bases, and 4 bases lay outside the gene matches. The chain's CDR3 is CATSPSGGNYNEQFF. DNA for the CDR3: TGTGCCACCAGTCCTAGCGGGGGAAACTACAATGAGCAGTTCTTC.

This clonotype was detected once. The gene calls are TRBV28 and TRBJ1-1; D is undetermined. The V end was cut by 7 bases, the J end by 1 base, with 10 bases between. The CDR3 contains 13 residues. Germline lookup yields CDR1 MDHEN and CDR2 SYDVKM. The CDR3 DNA sequence: TGTGCCAGCATTGGACGGCCGAACACTGAAGCTTTCTTT. This gives the protein CASIGRPNTEAFF. Together with reference TRBV28 and TRBJ1-1, the CDR3 gives the full variable domain: DVKVTQSSRYLVKRTGEKVFLECVQDMDHENMFWYRQDPGLGLRLIYFSYDVKMKEKGDIPEGYSVSREKKERFSLILESASTNQTSMYLCASIGRPNTEAFFGQGTRLTVV.

This clonotype came up a few times. This chain links TRBV20-1 with TRBJ2-7, with TRBD1 matching over 9 bases. The CDR3 spans 14 residues. After removal of 1 base from V and 3 bases from J, the junction contained 4 bases not matched to a gene. Germline V gives CDR1 DFQATT, CDR2 SNEGSKA (reference sequence). This CDR3 is CSARGGQGFYEQYF. DNA of the CDR3: TGCAGTGCTAGAGGGGGACAGGGTTTCTACGAGCAGTACTTC.

The chain carries TRBV7-3 and TRBJ1-4; possibly TRBD1 for D (5 bases). Between the trimmed V and J ends, which lost 11 bases and 4 bases, there was a span of 8 bases. The CDR3 has 11 residues. The germline V gene has CDR1 SGHTA and CDR2 FQGTGA. The CDR3 region has the DNA TGTGCCTTCGGGGGTAATGAAAAACTGTTTTTT. Protein product: CAFGGNEKLFF.

J is TRBJ2-7 and V is TRBV5-6, with D tentatively TRBD1 (5 bases). V was trimmed by 3 bases and J by 4 bases, leaving 20 bases between them. Germline values: CDR1 SGHDT, CDR2 YYEEEE. This CDR3 spans 16 amino acids. CDR3 nucleotides: TGTGCCAGCAGCTGGAGCCGTTCCGCGACAGTATACGAGCAGTACTTC. Translation: CASSWSRSATVYEQYF.

CDR3 DNA sequence: TGTGCCAGCGGACCCTCGGGAGCGTGGGGGCAAGAGCAGTACTTC. Translated, it gives CASGPSGAWGQEQYF. This chain joins TRBV5-5 and TRBJ2-7, with D perhaps TRBD1 or TRBD2 (6 bases each). Germline CDR1 is SGHKS and CDR2 is YYEKEE (reference sequence). The CDR3 has 15 residues. V gave up 7 bases and J gave up 7 bases, with 24 bases separating them.

The CDR3 nucleotides read TGTGCCAGTAGTATAGGTGCGGGGGTCTACGAGCAGTACTTC. Protein: CASSIGAGVYEQYF. The rearrangement links TRBV19 to TRBJ2-7, with 7 bases fitting TRBD2. In germline, CDR1 is LNHDA, CDR2 SQIVND (reference sequence). This CDR3 spans 14 amino acids. The trim removed 1 base at V and 3 bases at J, leaving 3 bases unmatched.

This clonotype was counted many times. V gene TRBV15 combines with J gene TRBJ1-4, with TRBD1 as a possible D gene (5 bases). Germline V CDR1 and CDR2: LNHNV, YYDKDF (reference sequence). This CDR3 region has 15 residues. Trimming cost V 5 bases and J 7 bases, with 17 bases left between them. The CDR3 loop is CATSGGVGGGEKLFF. The CDR3 bases are TGTGCCACCAGCGGGGGGGTCGGGGGAGGTGAAAAACTGTTTTTT.

This clonotype was detected only a few times. V is TRBV10-2 and J is TRBJ2-7; D remains ambiguous. CDR3 length equals 13 residues. The V gene lost 2 bases and the J gene lost 1 base, with 6 bases spanning the gap. The germline V gene has CDR1 WSHSY and CDR2 SAAADI. CDR3 sequence (DNA): TGCGCCAGCAGTGAGCACAAGTCCTACGAGCAGTACTTC. Translated, it gives CASSEHKSYEQYF.

This clonotype was picked up many times. The CDR3 loop reads CASSLFGRLAGGSYNEQFF. The CDR3 coding sequence is TGTGCCAGCAGCTTATTCGGCAGACTAGCGGGGGGGTCCTACAATGAGCAGTTCTTC. This chain links TRBV11-1 with TRBJ2-1; 14 bases align to TRBD2. Per germline, CDR1 SGHAT and CDR2 FQDESV (reference sequence). The CDR3 sequence is 19 residues long. The trim removed 2 bases at V and 1 base at J, leaving 7 bases unmatched.

This clonotype was counted ten times or more. This chain connects TRBV5-5 to TRBJ2-7, with no clear D. CDR1 is SGHKS, CDR2 YYEKEE, per germline (reference sequence). The CDR3 sequence is 12 residues long. V lost 0 bases and J lost 3, with 4 bases in between. CDR3 coding DNA: TGTGCCAGCAGCTTGGCTCTCTACGAGCAGTACTTC. This translates into CASSLALYEQYF.

CDR3 protein: CASSSARDTQHF. CDR3 coding DNA: TGTGCCAGCAGCTCCGCCCGAGATACGCAGCATTTT. This rearrangement joins TRBV7-8 to TRBJ2-3; D unresolved. TRBJ1-5 matches the DNA end more closely, so the J call is doubtful. The CDR3 covers 12 residues. Germline CDR1 is SGHVS and CDR2 is FQNEAQ.

This clonotype occurred many times. The chain combines TRBV6-6 with TRBJ2-7, with 9 bases identical to TRBD1. This CDR3 comprises 16 residues. CDR1 is MNHNY, CDR2 SVGAGI, per germline (reference sequence). The trim removed 2 bases at V and 6 bases at J, leaving 11 bases unmatched. The CDR3 sequence is CASSYGPGGQGGEQYF. CDR3 coding DNA: TGTGCCAGCAGTTACGGACCCGGGGGACAGGGAGGCGAGCAGTACTTC.

V gene TRBV10-1 combines with J gene TRBJ2-7; 9 bases are a match to TRBD1. Germline CDR1 WNHNN, CDR2 SYGVQD (reference sequence). V shed 3 bases, J shed 9 bases, and the junction held 15 bases outside the gene matches. This CDR3 comprises 16 residues. The CDR3 nucleotides are TGCGCCAGCAGTGAAGCCTCCGGGACAGGGATTGAAAGGCAGTACGTC. Translating gives CASSEASGTGIERQYV.

This clonotype was detected a few times. V gene TRBV5-1 combines with J gene TRBJ2-2; 9 bases fit TRBD2. Germline values: CDR1 SGHRS, CDR2 YFSETQ. The J segment lost 0 bases and the V segment lost 4 bases, leaving 16 bases of the junction unmatched. The CDR3 is 20 residues long. CDR3 region: CASSLEVVWTSAPNTGELFF. CDR3 in DNA: TGCGCCAGCAGCCTTGAGGTCGTTTGGACTAGCGCTCCGAACACCGGGGAGCTGTTTTTT. The complete variable domain, with remaining parts taken from reference TRBV5-1 and TRBJ2-2, reads KAGVTQTPRYLIKTRGQQVTLSCSPISGHRSVSWYQQTPGQGLQFLFEYFSETQRNKGNFPGRFSGRQFSNSRSEMNVSTLELGDSALYLCASSLEVVWTSAPNTGELFFGEGSRLTVL.

This clonotype was observed many times. The chain uses TRBV7-8 and TRBJ2-7, with D tentatively TRBD1 (5 bases). In germline, CDR1 is SGHVS, CDR2 FQNEAQ. This CDR3 is built from 13 residues. V lost 5 bases to trimming and J lost 2 bases, with 10 bases between them. CDR3 sequence reads: CASSADRTYEQYF. The CDR3 bases are TGTGCCAGCAGCGCCGACAGAACCTACGAGCAGTACTTC.

This CDR3 reads CASSQRQTYGYTF. The CDR3 DNA reads as TGTGCCAGCAGCCAACGGCAGACCTATGGCTACACCTTC. The chain couples TRBV3-1 to TRBJ1-2; D gene unclear. V was trimmed by 2 bases and J by 4 bases, leaving 8 bases between them. The CDR3 extends over 13 amino acids. Germline V gene sequence: CDR1 LGHDT, CDR2 YNNKEL (reference sequence).